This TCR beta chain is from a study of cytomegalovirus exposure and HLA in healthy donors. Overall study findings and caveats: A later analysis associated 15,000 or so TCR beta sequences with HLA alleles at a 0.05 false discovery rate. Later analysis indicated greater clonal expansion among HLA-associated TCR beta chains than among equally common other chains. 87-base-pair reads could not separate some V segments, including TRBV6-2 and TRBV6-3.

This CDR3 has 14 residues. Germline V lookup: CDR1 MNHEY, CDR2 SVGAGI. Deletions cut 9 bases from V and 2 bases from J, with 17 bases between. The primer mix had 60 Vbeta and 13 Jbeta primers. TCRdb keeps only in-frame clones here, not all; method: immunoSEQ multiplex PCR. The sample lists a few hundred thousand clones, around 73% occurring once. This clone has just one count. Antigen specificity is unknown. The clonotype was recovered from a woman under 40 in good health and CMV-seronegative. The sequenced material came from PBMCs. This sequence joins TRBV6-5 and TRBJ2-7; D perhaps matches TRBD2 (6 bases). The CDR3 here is CASRPYGGTYEQYF. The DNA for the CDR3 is TGTGCCAGTCGACCCTATGGAGGGACCTACGAGCAGTACTTC.